This entry lists 24 T cell receptor beta chains sequenced from one sample in a study of T-cell memory formation after mild COVID-19. TCRdb re-derived calls from the 5' RACE reads in MiXCR, one entry per CDR3 protein. The sample gives approximately 260,000 distinct CDR3 sequences, roughly 18% of which show up once; roughly 23% is in the top ten. The sequenced sample was PBMCs or a T cell subset sorted from them (not recorded which). All receptors come from a man aged 18 to 30 who had mild COVID-19 (a few samples of this study predate the infection). Cell type and time point are not known.

The J gene is TRBJ2-3, the V gene TRBV7-3; D ambiguous. The CDR3 loop spans 14 amino acids. The V end was cut by 2 bases, the J end by 2 bases, with 8 bases between. Germline assignment: CDR1 SGHTA and CDR2 FQGTGA. The CDR3 nucleotides read TGTGCCAGCAGCTTACGGGCGGCCACAGATACGCAGTATTTT. This gives the protein CASSLRAATDTQYF.

In this sample, this clonotype turned up a few times. Here the CDR3 DNA reads TGCAGTGCCCAACAGGGGAGCACTGAAGCTTTCTTT. Translated, it gives CSAQQGSTEAFF. The rearrangement joins TRBV20-1 to TRBJ1-1, with TRBD1 matching 7 bases. Germline values: CDR1 DFQATT, CDR2 SNEGSKA (reference sequence). Germline trimming cut 6 bases from V and 4 bases from J; bases unmatched to any gene: 5. The length of the CDR3 is 12 residues.

This clonotype was seen many times. J is TRBJ2-1 and V is TRBV23-1; tentatively, D is TRBD1 (6 bases). TRBV23-1 is an ORF, with its function uncertain. The CDR3 is 18 amino acids. V was trimmed by 4 bases and J by 0 bases, leaving 19 bases between them. CDR3 residues: CASSRQAENLSSYNEQFF. The DNA of the CDR3 is TGCGCCAGCAGTCGACAGGCGGAGAATCTCAGCTCCTACAATGAGCAGTTCTTC.

Only a few counts were recorded for this clonotype. The J gene is TRBJ2-1, the V gene TRBV5-1; 12 bases fit TRBD1. CDR3 length equals 15 residues. Germline V gives CDR1 SGHRS, CDR2 YFSETQ. V lost 4 bases and J lost 8; bases outside the gene matches: 7. The CDR3, as DNA: TGCGCCAGCAGCCCGGGACAGGGGGCAGGGGATGAGCAGTTCTTC. This sequence encodes CASSPGQGAGDEQFF. The complete variable domain, with remaining parts taken from reference TRBV5-1 and TRBJ2-1, reads KAGVTQTPRYLIKTRGQQVTLSCSPISGHRSVSWYQQTPGQGLQFLFEYFSETQRNKGNFPGRFSGRQFSNSRSEMNVSTLELGDSALYLCASSPGQGAGDEQFFGPGTRLTVL.

The chain carries TRBV20-1 and TRBJ2-3, with no clear D. Germline assignment: CDR1 DFQATT and CDR2 SNEGSKA (reference sequence). The CDR3 has 16 residues. The V gene lost 0 bases and the J gene lost 1 base, with 14 bases spanning the gap. CDR3 sequence reads: CSARDPVRFGTDTQYF. The CDR3, as DNA: TGCAGTGCTAGAGATCCCGTCCGCTTCGGCACAGATACGCAGTATTTT.

This clonotype was seen a few times. This chain joins TRBV4-2 and TRBJ2-3; TRBD2 aligns across 11 bases. The CDR3 is made up of 18 amino acids. Germline loops: CDR1 LGHNA, CDR2 YNFKEQ. Trimming at V came to 0 bases and at J to 10 bases, leaving 15 bases not matched to a gene. For the CDR3, the DNA is TGTGCCAGCAGCCAAGAAGAAACTAGCGGGGGCCTCCGCTGGGCGCAGTATTTT. Translation: CASSQEETSGGLRWAQYF.

The rearrangement joins TRBV20-1 to TRBJ1-4; TRBD1 matches at 10 bases. With 5 bases clipped from V and 6 bases from J, the junction kept 9 bases outside the gene matches. CDR1 and CDR2 (germline): DFQATT, SNEGSKA (reference sequence). CDR3 size: 15 residues. The DNA of the CDR3 is TGCAGTGCTGAGAACCCGGGACAGGGGTATGAAAAACTGTTTTTT. Encoded protein: CSAENPGQGYEKLFF.

In this sample, this clonotype turned up a few times. This chain links TRBV3-1 with TRBJ1-1, with a tentative D call TRBD1 (6 bases). The CDR3 is 13 amino acids. The V gene lost 1 base and the J gene lost 12 bases, with 15 bases spanning the gap. CDR1 LGHDT and CDR2 YNNKEL come from the germline V gene (reference sequence). This CDR3 is CASSQVGQHGPFF. The DNA for the CDR3 is TGTGCCAGCAGCCAAGTCGGACAGCACGGGCCTTTCTTT.

The V and J genes are TRBV7-9 and TRBJ2-5, with unresolved D. Trimming removed 3 bases from V and 10 bases from J, with 9 bases in between. The CDR3 spans 11 residues. Germline V gene sequence: CDR1 SEHNR, CDR2 FQNEAQ (reference sequence). This CDR3 reads CASSLAGNQYF. The CDR3 DNA reads TGTGCCAGCAGCTTGGCTGGGAACCAGTACTTC.

The chain links TRBV15 to TRBJ1-4, with D perhaps matching TRBD1 (6 bases). Germline values: CDR1 LNHNV, CDR2 YYDKDF (reference sequence). V was shortened by 1 base and J by 7 bases, with 13 bases between the two germline ends. The CDR3 has 15 amino acids. The CDR3 here is CATSRGAGEFEKLFF. In nucleotides, the CDR3 is TGTGCCACCAGCAGAGGGGCAGGGGAATTTGAAAAACTGTTTTTT.

The chain carries TRBV7-9 and TRBJ1-1; a weak D match, TRBD1 (6 bases). Germline V gene lookup returns CDR1 SEHNR and CDR2 FQNEAQ (reference sequence). The CDR3 covers 15 residues. V was shortened by 4 bases and J by 5 bases, with 17 bases between the two germline ends. The CDR3 loop reads CASSSWGPLRTEAFF. CDR3 nucleotides: TGTGCCAGCAGCTCGTGGGGGCCATTACGGACTGAAGCTTTCTTT. Complete variable domain (other parts from reference TRBV7-9 and TRBJ1-1): DTGVSQNPRHKITKRGQNVTFRCDPISEHNRLYWYRQTLGQGPEFLTYFQNEAQLEKSRLLSDRFSAERPKGSFSTLEIQRTEQGDSAMYLCASSSWGPLRTEAFFGQGTRLTVV.

The J gene is TRBJ1-1, the V gene TRBV9, with 7 bases aligning to TRBD1. With 4 bases clipped from V and 3 bases from J, the junction kept 9 bases outside the gene matches. In germline, CDR1 is SGDLS, CDR2 YYNGEE. This CDR3 has 15 amino acids. CDR3 nucleotides: TGTGCCAGCAGCCCCAGACAGGGACTGGACACTGAAGCTTTCTTT. Its protein is CASSPRQGLDTEAFF. Looking up the rest from reference TRBV9 and TRBJ1-1 gives the full variable domain: DSGVTQTPKHLITATGQRVTLRCSPRSGDLSVYWYQQSLDQGLQFLIQYYNGEERAKGNILERFSAQQFPDLHSELNLSSLELGDSALYFCASSPRQGLDTEAFFGQGTRLTVV.

The V call is TRBV6-6, the J call TRBJ2-7, with D maybe TRBD2 (5 bases). Trimming removed 10 bases at V and 5 bases at J, with 15 bases between. This CDR3 is built from 12 residues. Germline CDR1 reads MNHNY; CDR2 reads SVGAGI (reference sequence). The CDR3 spells CATGKGVDEQYV. DNA of the CDR3: TGTGCCACCGGGAAAGGAGTAGACGAGCAGTACGTC.

This clonotype appeared a few times. This chain connects TRBV2 to TRBJ2-5; TRBD2 aligns across 7 bases. With V trimmed by 3 bases and J by 5 bases, 9 bases remained unmatched. In germline, CDR1 is SNHLY, CDR2 FYNNEI. The length of the CDR3 is 15 residues. The CDR3: CASSEELGAGETQYF. DNA for the CDR3: TGTGCCAGCAGTGAGGAGCTGGGAGCGGGGGAGACCCAGTACTTC. The variable domain in full, completed from reference TRBV2 and TRBJ2-5, reads EPEVTQTPSHQVTQMGQEVILRCVPISNHLYFYWYRQILGQKVEFLVSFYNNEISEKSEIFDDQFSVERPDGSNFTLKIRSTKLEDSAMYFCASSEELGAGETQYFGPGTRLLVL.

This rearrangement joins TRBV20-1 to TRBJ2-7, with no clear D. Trimming cost V 3 bases and J 4 bases, with 7 bases left between them. The germline V gene has CDR1 DFQATT and CDR2 SNEGSKA (reference sequence). This CDR3 is 11 amino acids long. CDR3 sequence (DNA): TGCAGTGCTAGGTATGAGTACGAGCAGTACGTC. Encoded protein: CSARYEYEQYV.

The chain couples TRBV29-1 to TRBJ1-6, with TRBD1 matching over 7 bases. Trimming took 6 bases from V and 7 from J; bases not matched to a gene: 6. The CDR3 sequence is 13 residues long. Germline CDR1 SQVTM, CDR2 ANQGSEA. The CDR3 DNA follows: TGCAGCGTCATGACAGGGCCGAATTCACCCCTCCACTTT. Its translation is CSVMTGPNSPLHF. Supplemented by reference TRBV29-1 and TRBJ1-6, the full variable domain reads SAVISQKPSRDICQRGTSLTIQCQVDSQVTMMFWYRQQPGQSLTLIATANQGSEATYESGFVIDKFPISRPNLTFSTLTVSNMSPEDSSIYLCSVMTGPNSPLHFGNGTRLTVT.

This chain joins TRBV5-8 and TRBJ2-6; D unresolved. Trimming took 4 bases from V and 4 from J, leaving 15 bases between them. The CDR3 extends over 16 amino acids. Germline CDR1 reads SGHTS; CDR2 reads YDEGEE. The CDR3 DNA reads as TGTGCCAGCAGCGGCACGGACCTACCCGGGGCCAACGTCCTGACTTTC. Translating it yields CASSGTDLPGANVLTF.

This clonotype was seen ten or more times. The V call is TRBV11-2, the J call TRBJ2-3, with no clear D. V lost 6 bases, J lost 3 bases, and 7 bases lay in between. This CDR3 spans 12 amino acids. Germline CDR1 SGHAT, CDR2 FQNNGV. The DNA of the CDR3 is TGTGCCAGCAGAGACCGAACAGATACGCAGTATTTT. It yields the protein CASRDRTDTQYF.

The V gene is TRBV7-3, the J gene TRBJ1-2; 8 nucleotides align to TRBD1. CDR3 length: 13 amino acids. The V gene end was trimmed by 6 bases and the J gene end by 11 bases; junction bases not matched to a gene: 11. Per germline, CDR1 SGHTA and CDR2 FQGTGA. Here the CDR3 DNA reads TGTGCCAGCAGTCCTTCGGACAGGGCGAGTTACACCTTC. Translating gives CASSPSDRASYTF.

The chain couples TRBV7-3 to TRBJ2-6; D perhaps matches TRBD1 (6 bases). Germline CDR1 SGHTA, CDR2 FQGTGA. This CDR3 is built from 18 residues. Trimming took 2 bases from V and 0 from J, leaving 14 bases between them. CDR3 amino acids: CASSLVATGFSGANVLTF. The CDR3 DNA reads as TGTGCCAGCAGCTTAGTCGCAACAGGGTTCTCTGGGGCCAACGTCCTGACTTTC.

This clonotype turned up a few times. The chain combines TRBV20-1 with TRBJ1-5; 11 bases are shared with TRBD1. The germline V gene encodes CDR1 DFQATT and CDR2 SNEGSKA (reference sequence). J was trimmed by 1 base and V by 2 bases; bases with no gene match: 13. The CDR3 is 19 residues long. CDR3 bases: TGCAGTGCTAGAAAAACTGGACAGGGGGCGAGTATAAGCAATCAGCCCCAGCATTTT. It yields the protein CSARKTGQGASISNQPQHF.

This clonotype was recorded at least ten times. The chain couples TRBV4-3 to TRBJ2-7; D possibly corresponds to TRBD1 (5 bases). Germline V gene lookup returns CDR1 LGHNA and CDR2 YSLEER. The V end lost 6 bases, the J end lost 2 bases, and 11 bases lay between the germline ends. The CDR3 is 13 residues long. Here the CDR3 reads CASSRDRAYEQYF. The CDR3 nucleotides read TGCGCCAGCAGTCGAGACAGAGCCTACGAGCAGTACTTC.

This clonotype was detected a few times. The V gene is TRBV27, the J gene TRBJ2-5, with D tentatively TRBD2 (7 bases). The V end lost 6 bases, the J end lost 3 bases, and 20 bases lay between the germline ends. The CDR3 is made up of 16 amino acids. CDR1 and CDR2 (germline): MNHEY, SMNVEV (reference sequence). For the CDR3, the DNA is TGTGCCAGCAGCCTGGCTCCGGGGGGCATTGAAGAGACCCAGTACTTC. It is translated as CASSLAPGGIEETQYF.

The V call is TRBV10-3, the J call TRBJ2-6; D call uncertain. Germline assignment: CDR1 ENHRY and CDR2 SYGVKD. The V and J ends lost 7 bases and 0 bases respectively, with 16 bases between them. The CDR3 is 17 amino acids. This chain's CDR3 is CAITRQPLSSGANVLTF. As DNA, the CDR3 is TGTGCCATCACGCGGCAGCCCCTCAGCTCTGGGGCCAACGTCCTGACTTTC.